This TCR beta chain was found in a study of shared T cell receptors in the human thymus. Here immunoSEQ multiplex PCR was the method, and the copy in TCRdb shows in-frame clones only, minus some. The table shows approximately 660,000 clones, with approximately 90% occurring only once. V was trimmed by 1 base and J by 0 bases, leaving 11 bases between them. Germline V CDR1 and CDR2: LGHNA, YSLEER. CDR3 size: 16 residues. These data were likewise used in another study, on human thymus T cells.

Sequencing was carried out using thymocytes. This receptor was obtained from a boy in the first two years of life with a congenital heart defect. This chain links TRBV4-3 with TRBJ2-3, with no clear D. The CDR3 DNA sequence: TGCGCCAGCAGCCAAGTCGTAGACGGGAGCACAGATACGCAGTATTTT. Its translation is CASSQVVDGSTDTQYF.